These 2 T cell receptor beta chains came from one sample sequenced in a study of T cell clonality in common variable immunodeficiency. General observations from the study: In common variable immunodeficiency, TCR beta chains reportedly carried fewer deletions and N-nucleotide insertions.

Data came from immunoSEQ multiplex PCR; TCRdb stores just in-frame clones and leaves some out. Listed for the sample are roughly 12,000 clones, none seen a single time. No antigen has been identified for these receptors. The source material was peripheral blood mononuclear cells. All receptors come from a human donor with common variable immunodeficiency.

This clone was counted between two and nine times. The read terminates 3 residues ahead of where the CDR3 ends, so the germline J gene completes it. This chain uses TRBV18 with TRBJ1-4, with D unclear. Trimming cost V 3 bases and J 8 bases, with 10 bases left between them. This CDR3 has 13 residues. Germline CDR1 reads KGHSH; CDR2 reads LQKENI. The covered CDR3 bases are TGTGCCAGCTCACCTTCTCAGTGGGAAAAA. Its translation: CASSPSQWEK. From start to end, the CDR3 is CASSPSQWEKLFF.

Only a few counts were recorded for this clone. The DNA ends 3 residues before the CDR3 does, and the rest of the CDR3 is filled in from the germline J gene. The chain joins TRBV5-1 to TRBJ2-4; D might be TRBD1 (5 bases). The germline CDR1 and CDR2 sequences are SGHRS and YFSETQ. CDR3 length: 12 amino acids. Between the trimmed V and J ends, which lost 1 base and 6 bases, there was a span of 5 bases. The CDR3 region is CASSLQGNIQYF. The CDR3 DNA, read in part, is TGCGCCAGCAGCTTGCAGGGAAACATT.